The following is a T cell receptor beta chain sequence with its context. Its cognate antigen has yet to be identified. No per-base quality is available; no much larger clone lies one base away. The library was generated by the immunoSEQ multiplex PCR assay. For the multiplex PCR, a mixture combining 60 forward primers for TCR Vbeta segments and 13 reverse primers for TCR Jbeta segments was used. A multiplex PCR assay on genomic DNA amplified the CDR3 region of rearranged TCR beta genes. The amplified TCR beta libraries were sequenced on the Illumina HiSeq System as 87-base-pair reads. Per the source publication's procedure: A later analysis tallied about 77 million unique TCR beta chains across the 600 to 700 repertoires, and about 10 million of those chains were shared by two or more donors. Raw reads were error-corrected and collapsed into unique sequences by a nearest-neighbor algorithm in which closely related sequences were merged to remove PCR and sequencing errors. Alignment of CDR3 sequences to IMGT reference sequences was used to assign V, D and J gene segments. For a sequence to be retained, a match of at least six nucleotides was required to both a V gene segment and a J gene segment. Rearrangements were classified as productive when the CDR3 lacked stop codons and remained in frame with V and J, and all other rearrangements were classified as non-productive. Following IMGT convention, CDR3 was defined as the stretch from the second conserved V-encoded cysteine up to the conserved J-encoded phenylalanine. The earlier analysis of fewer than 750 of the donors excluded sequences that lacked an unambiguous match to a single V gene segment. An earlier analysis of around 600 of the donors classified V segments as functional when productive rearrangements were above 56.7% and as segregating when the standard deviation between donors was above 5%. A statistical classification framework was built to diagnose cytomegalovirus status from the catalog of TCR beta chain sequences. In a later analysis, TCR nucleotide sequences were compared against IMGT/GENE-DB human TR gene sequences so that V and J genes could be assigned. In a later analysis, CDR3 sequences and most-parsimonious VDJ recombination scenarios were assigned using the TCRdist pipeline. In a later analysis, each TCR beta chain was defined by its CDR3 amino acid sequence together with its V-gene family, and reads lacking a unique V-gene family were excluded. As a way to deal with suspected cross-contamination and a sequencing artifact, a later analysis dropped hundreds of nucleotide sequences that were highly shared and had low generation probability. In a later analysis, a clonal expansion index was calculated for each public chain from normalized within-repertoire ranks of inferred template counts. A later analysis computed generation probabilities with a VDJ recombination model fitted to out-of-frame rearrangements, and checked the results against IGoR. A later analysis scored TCR-TCR, TCR-HLA and TCR-CMV co-occurrence with hypergeometric tests, applying a repertoire-size bias correction to TCR pairs. In a later analysis, false discovery rates were estimated by permuting HLA or CMV assignments 20 times. In a later analysis, co-occurring TCRs were grouped with DBSCAN, and TCRdist sequence similarity was added when clustering was performed within HLA-allele-positive subsets. For co-occurrence clustering, repertoires with fewer than 30,000 or more than 120,000 public chains were excluded, along with several repertoires with anomalous nucleotide sharing. What TCRdb holds here is the immuneACCESS table cut down to in-frame rearrangements. Part of the clones is not present; checked against another copy, under half of the missing clones reflect an unresolved V gene, and the others are unexplained. The DNA was the basis for D and trimming; V, J and clone size are from that table. The sample data list roughly 130,000 clones, and 73% of these were observed just once. Jointly, the top ten make up 1.3% of the sample.

The data were taken from a study of cytomegalovirus exposure and HLA in healthy donors (dated by TCRdb to 2015 to 2018). About the investigation overall: An earlier analysis of 587 of the donors reported about 260 Gb of sequence data and 117 million unique TCR beta sequences obtained from some 170 million T cells. Approximately 300 gigabases of sequencing data and about 92 million unique TCR sequences made up an early release that covered approximately 700 HLA-typed donors. Of the roughly 390 genotyped donors, over 65% fell in the genetic ancestry cluster associated with self-reported Caucasian donors. The study was designed to test whether signatures of past pathogen exposure could be identified by cataloging public T cell receptors. The T cell repertoires of some 670 subjects were profiled by immunosequencing and related to cytomegalovirus serostatus. Along with the roughly 710-subject first cohort, a separate validation cohort of around 120 different subjects was used. High-throughput TCR immunosequencing, statistical association of individual TCRs with disease status, and machine learning were combined to predict cytomegalovirus infection status. To study patterns of TCR occurrence, a later analysis re-analyzed previously published TCR beta repertoires from 650 to 750 donors and added high-resolution HLA genotyping. The later analysis used no new phenotypic data to find candidate immune exposures, relying instead on TCR beta sequences and their occurrence across donors. An earlier analysis of some 500 of the donors applied high-throughput TCR beta sequencing to assess whether each TCR beta V gene segment acted as functional or pseudogenic. Donor age, sex, ethnicity and CMV serostatus were compiled alongside the repertoire data. In a later genetic analysis, genome-wide SNP genotypes for about 55% of the roughly 700 donors were used, and that subset was treated as a discovery cohort. All discovery cohort repertoires had been generated using a single sequencing platform. HLA typing covered class I and class II loci at four-digit resolution. Typing coverage differed by locus: A, B, C, DRB1 and DQB1 were typed in about 620-640 donors, DQA1 in 522, DPA1 in some 610, and DPB1 in 450 to 480. About 5 DR-DQ haplotypes were handled as single units for association and clustering, since linkage in the cohort was strong. Among approximately 370 genotyped donors of the cohort, an average of roughly 230,000 unique TCR beta nucleotide sequences was sequenced per donor, of which about 18% were non-productive. General conclusions and limits of the study: A later analysis reported that several top co-occurrence clusters appeared linked to parvovirus B19, influenza, CMV and Epstein-Barr virus. Strong co-occurrence of HLA alleles, especially DR and DQ, made assigning TCR associations to individual alleles difficult. The classifier was reported to diagnose cytomegalovirus status with high specificity and sensitivity in both the original cohort and the validation cohort. Presence/absence analyses assumed roughly uniform sequencing depth across donors, an assumption that may not hold. An earlier analysis of approximately 540 of the donors showed that most TCR beta V segments appeared in productive rearrangements either about 87% or about 30% of the time, which broadly matched IMGT annotations. An association between a missense DCLRE1C variant and V-gene and J-gene trimming of TCR beta chains was found in a later genetic analysis and replicated in an independent cohort. In a later analysis, the rate of TCR association differed among HLA loci, with DRB1 alleles having the most associated TCRs and HLA-C alleles having the fewest. In a later analysis, HLA-associated TCR beta chains were found to be more clonally expanded and to have lower generation probabilities than equally common non-associated chains. CMV serostatus was the only immune exposure information available for the cohort. A further reported finding was that TCR beta sequences accurately predicted the HLA-A and HLA-B alleles for most subjects in the first cohort. In the study, approximately 160 TCR beta chains were listed as associated with cytomegalovirus. The authors suggested that the approach could potentially be generalized to other disease states and immunological phenotypes. Because HLA typing was missing for some donors at each locus, association tests included only the typed subset. According to a later genetic analysis, donors in an Asian-associated ancestry cluster had fewer N-insertions in productive TCRs than the approximately 610-donor mean. Linkage disequilibrium might explain the correlated functional status among segregating V segments, but an unknown experimental factor could not be excluded. A group of highly shared sequence variants was considered likely to be a technical artifact of the sequencing pipeline. Because counts were too low, more than 15 rarely observed V segments, including chromosome 9 orphons, were excluded from the earlier analysis of 500 to 700 of the donors. In vitro tests confirmed that a few of the cytomegalovirus-associated TCR beta chains recognize cytomegalovirus antigens. At a false discovery rate of 0.05, a later analysis linked around 15,000 TCR beta sequences to specific HLA alleles. Most CMV-associated TCR beta chains appeared to be HLA-restricted in a later analysis, and the HLA associations seemed to be driven largely by CMV exposure. Most TCR sequences were observed very rarely across donors, whereas some public TCRs were present in many individuals. Only TCR beta chains were sequenced in this cohort, and the absence of alpha or paired-chain data limited detectable features. Some IMGT-functional V segments, including TRBV6-2 and TRBV6-3, could not be distinguished by the 87-base-pair reads and were therefore excluded.

The cohort consisted of hundreds of healthy bone marrow donors. At the time of sampling, every cohort member was nominally healthy, though immune exposures that went unrecorded were likely present. The donor was CMV seronegative and was included in the group of a few hundred seronegative cohort members. A peripheral blood sample was collected from each donor, and TCR beta sequencing was performed on peripheral blood mononuclear cells. The Qiagen DNeasy Blood Extraction Kit was used to extract genomic DNA from the blood cell samples. Counted from cysteine to phenylalanine, this CDR3 has 14 amino acids. The only DNA kept is the CDR3, 42 bases in frame from the first base. V is cut back by 3 bases and J by 8 bases, with 10 bases in the junction unmatched. In the germline V gene, CDR1 corresponds to SQVTM and CDR2 to ANQGSEA.

The specimen was PBMCs. The sequence was collected from a woman in her thirties or forties in good health and CMV-seronegative. The sequence is built from TRBV29-1 and TRBJ1-2; TRBD1 matches 9 bases in the middle. The CDR3 reads as follows: CSVDPNGTGRGYTF. In nucleotides, the sequence is TGCAGCGTTGACCCTAACGGGACAGGGAGGGGCTACACCTTC.